The next 16 T cell receptor beta chains were all read from a single sample in a study of T cell responses to AZD1222 COVID-19 vaccine. Clones were read by immunoSEQ multiplex PCR, and TCRdb kept only the in-frame ones, dropping some. Altogether 70,000 to 100,000 clones are present, approximately 83% being singletons, with the ten largest covering about 3.5%. This sample comprised peripheral blood, obtained 28 days after the second AZD1222 dose. Source of these receptors: an adult who received the AZD1222 COVID-19 vaccine.

This sequence joins TRBV20-1 and TRBJ1-5; D is unclear. Germline lookup yields CDR1 DFQATT and CDR2 SNEGSKA (reference sequence). This CDR3 is built from 11 residues. V lost 1 base to trimming and J lost 7 bases, with 5 bases between them. DNA of the CDR3: TGCAGTGCTAGAGGGGCACAGCCCCAGCATTTT. The encoded protein is CSARGAQPQHF.

This clone showed up just once. The V gene is TRBV30, the J gene TRBJ2-7; 8 nucleotides match TRBD2. Germline CDR1 reads GTSNPN; CDR2 reads SVGIG (reference sequence). The CDR3 runs to 14 residues. The V segment lost 0 bases and the J segment 0 bases; nucleotides outside the gene matches: 1. The CDR3, as DNA: TGTGCCTGGAGTGTACTAGCGGCCTCCTACGAGCAGTACTTC. Protein product: CAWSVLAASYEQYF.

The genes are TRBV6-2 or TRBV6-3 and TRBJ2-2, with a possible D match to TRBD1 (7 bases). V was shortened by 2 bases and J by 6 bases, with 28 bases between the two germline ends. CDR3 length equals 20 residues. Per the germline V gene, CDR1 is MNHEY and CDR2 is SVGEGT. The CDR3 DNA follows: TGTGCCAGCAGTTACGAGGACAGTGCACTAGCCCGACAGGGAGCCGGGGAGCTGTTTTTT. This codes for CASSYEDSALARQGAGELFF.

The chain combines TRBV19 with TRBJ1-4, with TRBD1 matching 8 bases. The CDR3 contains 15 residues. The V and J ends lost 5 bases and 7 bases, in that order; junction bases with no gene match: 9. Looked up from germline, CDR1 is LNHDA and CDR2 is SQIVND (reference sequence). The CDR3 protein is CASSSQGADFEKLFF. The CDR3 DNA follows: TGTGCCAGTAGTTCCCAGGGGGCAGATTTTGAAAAACTGTTTTTT. Using reference TRBV19 and TRBJ1-4 for the parts outside the CDR3, the full variable domain is DGGITQSPKYLFRKEGQNVTLSCEQNLNHDAMYWYRQDPGQGLRLIYYSQIVNDFQKGDIAEGYSVSREKKESFPLTVTSAQKNPTAFYLCASSSQGADFEKLFFGSGTQLSVL.

V usage is TRBV9 and J usage is TRBJ2-5; the match to TRBD2 covers 8 bases. The germline CDR1 and CDR2 sequences are SGDLS and YYNGEE. The V segment lost 0 bases and the J segment 4 bases; nucleotides outside the gene matches: 2. This CDR3 contains 14 residues. The chain's CDR3 is CASSVEAGGETQYF. CDR3 nucleotide sequence: TGTGCCAGCAGCGTAGAGGCGGGGGGAGAGACCCAGTACTTC. Looking up the rest from reference TRBV9 and TRBJ2-5 gives the full variable domain: DSGVTQTPKHLITATGQRVTLRCSPRSGDLSVYWYQQSLDQGLQFLIQYYNGEERAKGNILERFSAQQFPDLHSELNLSSLELGDSALYFCASSVEAGGETQYFGPGTRLLVL.

The rearrangement links TRBV7-9 to TRBJ1-1; 10 nucleotides match TRBD1. The CDR3 is made up of 16 amino acids. Germline values: CDR1 SEHNR, CDR2 FQNEAQ (reference sequence). After removal of 5 bases from V and 6 bases from J, the junction contained 12 bases not matched to a gene. The CDR3 DNA is TGTGCCAGCAGCGCGGGGACAGGGGTGACCGGGCCTGAAGCTTTCTTT. This sequence encodes CASSAGTGVTGPEAFF.

The rearrangement links TRBV5-1 to TRBJ2-3; 8 nucleotides align to TRBD2. V shed 0 bases, J shed 1 base, and the junction held 4 bases outside the gene matches. Germline V gene data show CDR1 as SGHRS and CDR2 as YFSETQ. The CDR3 totals 16 residues. In nucleotides, the CDR3 is TGCGCCAGCAGCTTGGCGGGGCGGGGGGGCACAGATACGCAGTATTTT. Its protein product is CASSLAGRGGTDTQYF.

The rearrangement uses TRBV30 and TRBJ2-5; 8 bases are shared with TRBD2. Looked up from germline, CDR1 is GTSNPN and CDR2 is SVGIG (reference sequence). Trimming removed 7 bases from V and 5 bases from J; junction bases left unmatched: 6. The CDR3 is 12 residues long. The CDR3 coding sequence is TGTGCCTCTCGGGCTAGCGGGGAGACCCAGTACTTC. As protein: CASRASGETQYF.

The gene calls are TRBV18 and TRBJ2-5; no firm D call. The germline V and J ends were trimmed by 3 bases and 5 bases, with 13 bases remaining between them. CDR1 and CDR2 from the germline V gene are KGHSH and LQKENI. The CDR3 loop spans 14 amino acids. The CDR3 nucleotides are TGTGCCAGCTCACCGACGGACCCCAGGGAGACCCAGTACTTC. This translates into CASSPTDPRETQYF.

The chain joins TRBV6-5 to TRBJ1-6; 9 bases line up with TRBD1. The CDR3 is 14 amino acids. Germline V gene lookup returns CDR1 MNHEY and CDR2 SVGAGI. Trimming cost V 6 bases and J 13 bases; bases outside gene matches: 10. The CDR3 spells CASRNRDRAFPLHF. CDR3 DNA: TGTGCCAGCAGAAACCGGGACAGGGCCTTTCCCCTCCACTTT.

This sequence joins TRBV2 and TRBJ1-1; no clear D gene. There are 10 residues in the CDR3. Looked up from germline, CDR1 is SNHLY and CDR2 is FYNNEI. V lost 8 bases to trimming and J lost 5 bases, with 6 bases between them. In DNA, the CDR3 is TGTGCCAGCGGGGAAACTGAAGCTTTCTTT. This gives the protein CASGETEAFF. The whole variable domain, remainder taken from reference TRBV2 and TRBJ1-1, is EPEVTQTPSHQVTQMGQEVILRCVPISNHLYFYWYRQILGQKVEFLVSFYNNEISEKSEIFDDQFSVERPDGSNFTLKIRSTKLEDSAMYFCASGETEAFFGQGTRLTVV.

A single count supports this clone. This sequence joins TRBV2 and TRBJ1-5; no reliable D call. Looked up from germline, CDR1 is SNHLY and CDR2 is FYNNEI. The ends were cut back, 4 bases at V and 0 bases at J, with 16 bases in the middle. The CDR3 length is 17 residues. As DNA, the CDR3 is TGTGCCAGCAGTGGGCAGTTGGCGGCCGATAGCAATCAGCCCCAGCATTTT. This gives the protein CASSGQLAADSNQPQHF.

J is TRBJ1-1 and V is TRBV28; D is uncertain. Germline loops: CDR1 MDHEN, CDR2 SYDVKM. The V end was cut by 2 bases, the J end by 2 bases, with 9 bases between. The CDR3 contains 14 residues. The CDR3 sequence is CASSLLQPNTEAFF. The DNA of the CDR3 is TGTGCCAGCAGTTTACTACAGCCTAACACTGAAGCTTTCTTT.

This clone occurred a few times. DNA of the CDR3: TGTGCCAGCAGCTTGCTTGTTATCAATGAGCAGTTCTTC. This translates into CASSLLVINEQFF. The chain combines TRBV11-1 with TRBJ2-1; D not resolved. This CDR3 has 13 residues. V was shortened by 3 bases and J by 6 bases, with 9 bases between the two germline ends. The germline V gene encodes CDR1 SGHAT and CDR2 FQDESV (reference sequence).

This clone was detected once. The chain combines TRBV10-3 with TRBJ2-1, with TRBD2 matching 9 bases. The germline V gene encodes CDR1 ENHRY and CDR2 SYGVKD. After removal of 3 bases from V and 3 bases from J, the junction contained 6 bases not matched to a gene. The CDR3 length is 16 residues. DNA of the CDR3: TGTGCCATCAGTGACCCAGCGGGAGGATACTACAATGAGCAGTTCTTC. Translating it yields CAISDPAGGYYNEQFF.

The CDR3 region has the DNA TGTGCCACCAGATGGGGAGAGGAAGCTTTCTTT. Translated, it gives CATRWGEEAFF. The V and J genes are TRBV24-1 and TRBJ1-1; no clear D. CDR1 and CDR2 from the germline V gene are KGHDR and SFDVKD. Trimming took off 7 bases at V and 8 bases at J, with 10 bases between the two ends. The CDR3 has 11 residues.